What follows are 18 T cell receptor beta chains derived from one specimen sequenced in a study of T cell repertoires in cytomegalovirus infection. Antigens of these TCRs are unknown. Each CDR3 protein gets one entry after TCRdb re-called the reads with MiXCR. The sample includes roughly 920,000 distinct CDR3 sequences, approximately 32% of them seen just once. Source: cultured CD8+ T cells from PBMCs, taken from culture after CMV antigen stimulation. Source of these receptors: a human donor in good health (CMV status not recorded). Some clones in this sample may be carry-over from other donors' samples.

The V call is TRBV6-1, the J call TRBJ2-2; tentative D call: TRBD2 (6 bases). The CDR3 is 14 residues long. V dropped 7 bases and J dropped 5 bases, with 14 bases sitting between them. Per germline, CDR1 MNHNS and CDR2 SASEGT. The CDR3 sequence is CASTYREATGELFF. CDR3 DNA sequence: TGTGCCAGCACGTATAGGGAGGCTACCGGGGAGCTGTTTTTT.

J is TRBJ1-2 and V is TRBV29-1; D remains ambiguous. There are 15 residues in the CDR3. Germline V gene data show CDR1 as SQVTM and CDR2 as ANQGSEA. V was clipped by 3 bases and J by 0 bases, with 14 bases between them. The CDR3 coding sequence is TGCAGCGTTGAGCCCTTTAGGTCAGCTAACTATGGCTACACCTTC. Protein: CSVEPFRSANYGYTF.

The chain joins TRBV2 to TRBJ1-2; a possible D gene is TRBD1 (5 bases). The germline V and J ends were trimmed by 1 base and 8 bases, with 11 bases remaining between them. Germline V CDR1 and CDR2: SNHLY, FYNNEI. The CDR3 is 13 residues long. CDR3 amino acids: CASSEGVGDGYTF. CDR3 bases: TGTGCCAGCAGTGAAGGGGTGGGGGACGGCTACACCTTC.

The chain has TRBV7-9 and TRBJ1-3; 8 nucleotides match TRBD1. Germline trimming cut 3 bases from V and 7 bases from J; bases unmatched to any gene: 8. The CDR3 sequence is 15 residues long. Germline CDR1 and CDR2: SEHNR and FQNEAQ (reference sequence). The CDR3 DNA reads as TGTGCCAGCAGCTTGCAGGGGGCCATAAGGAACACCATATATTTT. Protein product: CASSLQGAIRNTIYF.

The chain employs TRBV6-5 and TRBJ1-1; D gene unclear. Germline CDR1 MNHEY, CDR2 SVGAGI. CDR3 length: 15 amino acids. V gave up 2 bases and J gave up 3 bases, with 13 bases separating them. CDR3 sequence: CASSYRGLVDTEAFF. The DNA of the CDR3 is TGTGCCAGCAGTTACCGAGGACTGGTTGACACTGAAGCTTTCTTT.

This clonotype was seen ten or more times. The genes are TRBV7-2 and TRBJ2-1, with 7 bases aligning to TRBD1. The germline gives CDR1 SGHTA, CDR2 FQGNSA. V shed 2 bases and J 4 bases; nucleotides not matched to a gene: 2. This CDR3 contains 14 residues. CDR3: CASSLSTGYNEQFF. In DNA, the CDR3 is TGTGCCAGCAGCTTATCGACAGGGTACAATGAGCAGTTCTTC.

Note on this clonotype: This clone may be a read error of a much larger clone one base away. This chain connects TRBV7-9 to TRBJ2-5; D may be TRBD2 (5 bases). The CDR3 totals 13 residues. Per the germline V gene, CDR1 is SEHNR and CDR2 is FQNEAQ (reference sequence). Written as DNA, the CDR3 is TGTGCCAGCAGCTTGGAGATTAGGGAGACCCTGTACTTC. This gives the protein CASSLEIRETLYF.

This clonotype was found a few times. V gene TRBV5-4 combines with J gene TRBJ2-1; the match to TRBD2 covers 15 bases. The CDR3 is made up of 14 amino acids. Trimming cost V 3 bases and J 14 bases; bases outside gene matches: 6. Germline lookup yields CDR1 SGHNT and CDR2 YYREEE (reference sequence). CDR3 DNA: TGTGCCAGCAGCTCCGGACTAGCGGGGGGGCCGGAGTTCTTC. It translates to CASSSGLAGGPEFF.

The rearrangement joins TRBV13 to TRBJ2-5, with D perhaps matching TRBD1 (5 bases). V was pared by 1 base and J by 2 bases, with 14 bases between. There are 16 residues in the CDR3. Germline V gene data show CDR1 as PRHDT and CDR2 as FYEKMQ (reference sequence). The CDR3 sequence is CASSLVGSGIQETQYF. The DNA of the CDR3 is TGTGCCAGCAGCTTAGTTGGGTCAGGGATACAAGAGACCCAGTACTTC.

A remark on this clonotype: Likely a read error: the CDR3 ends without its conserved phenylalanine or tryptophan. J is TRBJ2-3 and V is TRBV7-6; D uncertain. Deletions cut 4 bases from V and 2 bases from J, with 13 bases between. Germline V gene data show CDR1 as SGHVS and CDR2 as FNYEAQ. The CDR3 sequence is 15 residues long. The CDR3 nucleotides read TGTGCCAGCAGCTCCGCCTGGGCGACCACAGATACGCAGTATTCT. Amino acid sequence: CASSSAWATTDTQYS.

This clonotype came up many times. V usage is TRBV27 and J usage is TRBJ2-1; maybe TRBD2 (7 bases). The CDR3 sequence is 15 residues long. CDR1 is MNHEY, CDR2 SMNVEV, per germline (reference sequence). Trimming stripped 4 bases from V and 6 bases from J, with 16 bases between. The CDR3 loop reads CASSYTGWGGNEQFF. CDR3 nucleotides: TGTGCCAGCAGTTATACAGGGTGGGGGGGCAATGAGCAGTTCTTC.

The chain couples TRBV10-3 to TRBJ2-6; possibly TRBD2 for D (5 bases). CDR1 is ENHRY, CDR2 SYGVKD, per germline. The CDR3 totals 18 residues. V was trimmed by 8 bases and J by 0 bases, leaving 20 bases between them. CDR3 sequence reads: CAISGRANFPSGANVLTF. The CDR3 DNA reads as TGTGCCATCTCCGGGCGGGCAAATTTCCCCTCTGGGGCCAACGTCCTGACTTTC.

This clonotype was seen a few times. The chain has TRBV27 and TRBJ2-7; D is perhaps TRBD2 (5 bases). Looked up from germline, CDR1 is MNHEY and CDR2 is SMNVEV (reference sequence). The CDR3 length is 15 residues. The germline V and J ends were trimmed by 6 bases and 1 base, with 16 bases remaining between them. The CDR3 region has the DNA TGTGCCAGCAGCCCTCGGGGTCGAAGTTCCTACGAGCAGTACTTC. Translating gives CASSPRGRSSYEQYF.

This chain uses TRBV5-8 with TRBJ2-7; D is unclear. Germline V lookup: CDR1 SGHTS, CDR2 YDEGEE. V was pared by 2 bases and J by 0 bases, with 9 bases between. The CDR3 is 14 amino acids. In DNA, the CDR3 is TGTGCCAGCAGCTTAATGATGCGCTCCTACGAGCAGTACGTC. Protein sequence: CASSLMMRSYEQYV.

This clonotype was counted at least ten times. The chain carries TRBV6-2 or TRBV6-3 and TRBJ2-1; D may match TRBD1 or TRBD2 (6 bases each). CDR1 is MNHEY, CDR2 SVGEGT, per germline. V was cut by 6 bases and J by 0 bases, with 15 bases left in between. The CDR3 totals 16 residues. The CDR3 is CASSKGRGLSYNEQFF. The CDR3 DNA is TGTGCCAGCAGCAAGGGCCGGGGGCTCTCCTACAATGAGCAGTTCTTC.

The chain carries TRBV4-3 and TRBJ1-3; no definite D call. CDR1 LGHNA and CDR2 YSLEER come from the germline V gene. V was trimmed by 0 bases and J by 8 bases, leaving 17 bases between them. The CDR3 is made up of 16 amino acids. CDR3 region: CASSQDRNAVRDTIYF. For the CDR3, the DNA is TGCGCCAGCAGCCAAGACCGCAACGCCGTAAGGGACACCATATATTTT.

This clonotype was observed a handful of times. This CDR3 is CSAKGQIYNEQFF. The CDR3 region has the DNA TGCAGTGCCAAGGGACAGATTTACAATGAGCAGTTCTTC. V gene TRBV20-1 combines with J gene TRBJ2-1, with 7 bases matching TRBD1. The CDR3 length is 13 residues. CDR1 is DFQATT and CDR2 is SNEGSKA in the germline V gene (reference sequence). V shed 6 bases, J shed 4 bases, and the junction held 6 bases outside the gene matches.

This sequence joins TRBV27 and TRBJ1-3; D is unclear. Trimming took off 3 bases at V and 4 bases at J, with 16 bases between the two ends. The germline V gene encodes CDR1 MNHEY and CDR2 SMNVEV (reference sequence). The CDR3 contains 16 residues. In DNA, the CDR3 is TGTGCCAGCAGTTTGGTACGCCCCCAGGACGGAAACACCATATATTTT. It encodes CASSLVRPQDGNTIYF.